This TCR beta chain originates from a study of metastatic and nonmetastatic thyroid tumors (dated by TCRdb to between 2020 and 2021). In terms of the full investigation: Repertoires from peripheral blood and from tumor or nodule tissue samples of malignant and benign thyroid patients were compared.

Broad study findings and their caveats: In both blood and tumor samples, malignant tumors were reported to have significantly higher TCR beta diversity than benign nodules.

This clone was seen ten or more times. The clone's antigen remains unknown. No base quality values were provided; no much bigger clone lies one nucleotide off. Before undergoing thyroid surgery, none of the patients had been given any kind of treatment. The study retrospectively analysed patient clinical samples collected from about 2012 to 2018 using T-cell receptor beta sequencing. The library was produced with PCR. Sequencing was performed on an Illumina HiSeq 4000. The TCR beta-chain CDR3 region of each patient was profiled by high-throughput sequencing. As for the original processing: The researchers built a classifier to tell apart papillary thyroid cancer patients with distant metastasis, based on CDR3 differences among clinicopathological groups. To measure repertoire diversity the researchers used the Shannon index, while the Morisita-Horn index served to gauge how similar the tumor and blood repertoires were. The public reads were reanalyzed by TCRdb: fastp trimming at Q25, MiXCR alignment, in-frame beta chains only. TCRdb, not the authors, supplied the V and J calls. The sample contains 64,000 or so clones, under 20% of them found a single time. The ten most abundant clones make up roughly 10% of the sample.

The receptor was derived from a male donor with papillary thyroid cancer or a benign thyroid nodule (not recorded which). Some clones in this sample may be carry-over from other donors' samples. The sample taken for sequencing was blood.

The DNA is as follows: TGCAGTGCTAGAGGTGCCTACGAGCAGTACGTC. Its translation is CSARGAYEQYV. The chain is encoded by TRBV20-1 joined to TRBJ2-7, with the D gene not clear enough to name. V is reduced by 1 base and J by 2 bases, leaving a spacing of 3 bases between them. Including the terminal cysteine and valine, the CDR3 comprises 11 residues. The only DNA kept is the CDR3, 33 bases in frame from the first base. CDR1 and CDR2 are read off the germline V gene (reference sequence) as DFQATT and SNEGSKA.